A selection of T cell receptor beta chains follows, all from one sample in a study of blood T cell repertoires in COVID-19. Measured with immunoSEQ multiplex PCR; TCRdb has only the in-frame clones, and not every one. The sample consists of about 250,000 clones, 85% to 90% of them appearing once. Sequenced sample: PBMCs or T cells enriched from blood (not recorded which). The receptors stem from a man aged 35 to 55 who had recovered from COVID-19. Each CDR3 is given with its conserved first and last residue. D genes are given only for firm matches. Expanded clones are given a class, and other clones once, few, many or no size at all.

size: .; D: TRBD1; V: TRBV7-3; length: 16; J: TRBJ2-1; CDR3: CASSLTDRGRYNEQFF; DNA: TGTGCCAGCAGCTTGACCGACAGGGGGCGATACAATGAGCAGTTCTTC
size: .; D: TRBD2; V: TRBV11-2; length: 15; J: TRBJ2-2; CDR3: CASSYSGGAAGELFF; DNA: TGTGCCAGCAGCTACAGCGGGGGGGCCGCCGGGGAGCTGTTTTTT
size: once; D: .; V: TRBV11-2; length: 14; J: TRBJ2-2; CDR3: CASSSQQETGELFF; DNA: TGTGCCAGCAGCTCGCAACAGGAGACCGGGGAGCTGTTTTTT
size: .; D: TRBD2; V: TRBV7-3; length: 19; J: TRBJ2-3; CDR3: CASSLMDSLGGRSLDTQYF; DNA: TGTGCCAGCAGCTTAATGGATTCTCTGGGCGGGAGAAGTTTGGATACGCAGTATTTT
size: .; D: .; V: TRBV19; length: 13; J: TRBJ2-1; CDR3: CASRTGLYNEQFF; DNA: TGTGCCAGTAGGACGGGACTTTACAATGAGCAGTTCTTC
size: once; D: TRBD1; V: TRBV14; length: 17; J: TRBJ2-6; CDR3: CASSYRQGLSGANVLTF; DNA: TGTGCCAGCAGCTACCGACAGGGATTGTCTGGGGCCAACGTCCTGACTTTC
size: .; D: .; V: TRBV15; length: 14; J: TRBJ1-4; CDR3: CATSSGRANEKLFF; DNA: TGTGCCACCAGCAGCGGGAGAGCTAATGAAAAACTGTTTTTT
size: once; D: TRBD1; V: TRBV30; length: 18; J: TRBJ1-5; CDR3: CAWSVGSAGGGIWQPQHF; DNA: TGTGCCTGGAGTGTAGGTTCGGCAGGGGGTGGAATTTGGCAGCCCCAGCATTTT
size: few; D: .; V: TRBV28; length: 16; J: TRBJ1-6; CDR3: CASSNILGVLNSPLHF; DNA: TGTGCCAGCAGCAACATACTCGGAGTCCTTAATTCACCCCTCCACTTT
size: .; D: .; V: TRBV6-5; length: 13; J: TRBJ1-2; CDR3: CASSRQVLDGYTF; DNA: TGTGCCAGCAGTCGACAGGTACTGGATGGCTACACCTTC
size: .; D: TRBD1; V: TRBV9; length: 16; J: TRBJ2-1; CDR3: CASSSKQGVGGNEQFF; DNA: TGTGCCAGCAGCTCAAAACAGGGGGTCGGGGGCAATGAGCAGTTCTTC
size: .; D: .; V: TRBV2; length: 14; J: TRBJ1-4; CDR3: CASRQGGSNEKLFF; DNA: TGTGCCAGCAGACAGGGTGGTTCTAATGAAAAACTGTTTTTT
size: .; D: .; V: TRBV28; length: 15; J: TRBJ1-3; CDR3: CASSTLPFSGNTIYF; DNA: TGTGCCAGCAGCACTCTCCCCTTCTCTGGAAACACCATATATTTT
size: .; D: .; V: TRBV11-2; length: 13; J: TRBJ2-2; CDR3: CASSFTNTGELFF; DNA: TGTGCCAGCAGCTTCACGAACACCGGGGAGCTGTTTTTT
size: .; D: TRBD1; V: TRBV5-5; length: 15; J: TRBJ1-1; CDR3: CASSSTGAVNTEAFF; DNA: TGTGCCAGCAGCTCGACAGGGGCGGTGAACACTGAAGCTTTCTTT
size: .; D: .; V: TRBV6-6; length: 14; J: TRBJ2-1; CDR3: CASSSTGDLNEQFF; DNA: TGTGCCAGCAGTTCTACGGGAGACTTAAATGAGCAGTTCTTC
size: .; D: TRBD1; V: TRBV7-3; length: 16; J: TRBJ2-3; CDR3: CASSVLVRGGADTQYF; DNA: TGTGCCAGCAGCGTCCTCGTTAGAGGGGGCGCCGATACGCAGTATTTT
size: .; D: .; V: TRBV19; length: 17; J: TRBJ1-3; CDR3: CASSIYGRAHSGNTIYF; DNA: TGTGCCAGTAGTATCTACGGCAGGGCGCACTCTGGAAACACCATATATTTT
size: .; D: .; V: TRBV18; length: 14; J: TRBJ2-7; CDR3: CASSPSVDTYEQYF; DNA: TGTGCCAGCTCACCCTCCGTAGATACCTACGAGCAGTACTTC
size: .; D: .; V: TRBV12-3/TRBV12-4; length: 13; J: TRBJ1-6; CDR3: CASSWDNSSPLHF; DNA: TGTGCCAGCAGTTGGGACAACTCTTCACCCCTCCACTTT
size: .; D: TRBD2; V: TRBV29-1; length: 14; J: TRBJ2-5; CDR3: CSEARGGSQETQYF; DNA: TGCAGCGAGGCACGGGGGGGGAGCCAAGAGACCCAGTACTTC
size: .; D: .; V: TRBV7-2; length: 14; J: TRBJ2-2; CDR3: CASSPVGRTGELFF; DNA: TGTGCCAGCAGCCCCGTGGGGCGCACCGGGGAGCTGTTTTTT
size: .; D: .; V: TRBV9; length: 15; J: TRBJ1-6; CDR3: CASSANRVNNSPLHF; DNA: TGTGCCAGCAGCGCCAACAGGGTCAATAATTCACCCCTCCACTTT
size: .; D: TRBD2; V: TRBV5-8; length: 16; J: TRBJ2-3; CDR3: CASSLGLAGGKDTQYF; DNA: TGTGCCAGCAGCTTGGGGCTAGCGGGAGGTAAAGATACGCAGTATTTT
size: once; D: TRBD2; V: TRBV19; length: 15; J: TRBJ2-1; CDR3: CASSLGLAGLNEQFF; DNA: TGTGCCAGTAGCCTCGGACTAGCCGGCCTCAATGAGCAGTTCTTC
size: .; D: .; V: TRBV19; length: 17; J: TRBJ2-1; CDR3: CASSIEGRAWGYNEQFF; DNA: TGTGCCAGTAGTATAGAGGGCAGGGCTTGGGGTTACAATGAGCAGTTCTTC
size: .; D: TRBD2; V: TRBV15; length: 17; J: TRBJ2-2; CDR3: CATSRLTSGSRTGELFF; DNA: TGTGCCACCAGCAGGTTGACTAGCGGGAGTCGAACCGGGGAGCTGTTTTTT
size: .; D: TRBD1; V: TRBV7-2; length: 14; J: TRBJ2-7; CDR3: CASSFDRGVDEQYF; DNA: TGTGCCAGCAGCTTTGACAGGGGAGTCGACGAGCAGTACTTC
size: .; D: .; V: TRBV11-3; length: 15; J: TRBJ1-3; CDR3: CASSPETHPGNTIYF; DNA: TGTGCCAGCAGCCCAGAGACACATCCTGGAAACACCATATATTTT
size: .; D: .; V: TRBV19; length: 16; J: TRBJ2-2; CDR3: CASSTDRRANTGELFF; DNA: TGTGCCAGTAGTACCGACAGGCGTGCGAACACCGGGGAGCTGTTTTTT
size: .; D: TRBD1; V: TRBV18; length: 15; J: TRBJ1-6; CDR3: CASSPNRGDNSPLHF; DNA: TGTGCCAGCTCGCCAAACAGGGGAGATAATTCACCCCTCCACTTT
size: .; D: .; V: TRBV4-3; length: 15; J: TRBJ2-7; CDR3: CASSQGVRDPYEQYF; DNA: TGCGCCAGCAGCCAAGGTGTGCGGGACCCCTACGAGCAGTACTTC
size: .; D: .; V: TRBV28; length: 15; J: TRBJ1-5; CDR3: CASSPPDSYNQPQHF; DNA: TGTGCCAGCAGTCCCCCGGACAGCTACAATCAGCCCCAGCATTTT
size: .; D: TRBD2; V: TRBV12-3/TRBV12-4; length: 13; J: TRBJ2-7; CDR3: CASTPSGSYEQYF; DNA: TGTGCCAGCACCCCTAGCGGGAGCTACGAGCAGTACTTC
size: once; D: TRBD1; V: TRBV29-1; length: 14; J: TRBJ2-7; CDR3: CSVGRTGGPYEQYF; DNA: TGCAGCGTTGGGAGGACAGGGGGCCCCTACGAGCAGTACTTC
size: .; D: .; V: TRBV7-8; length: 17; J: TRBJ1-2; CDR3: CASSLAWGRGNHRGYTF; DNA: TGTGCCAGCAGCTTAGCGTGGGGAAGGGGAAACCACCGTGGCTACACCTTC
size: .; D: .; V: TRBV28; length: 14; J: TRBJ1-4; CDR3: CASRTTGRGEKLFF; DNA: TGTGCCAGCAGGACTACAGGGAGGGGTGAAAAACTGTTTTTT